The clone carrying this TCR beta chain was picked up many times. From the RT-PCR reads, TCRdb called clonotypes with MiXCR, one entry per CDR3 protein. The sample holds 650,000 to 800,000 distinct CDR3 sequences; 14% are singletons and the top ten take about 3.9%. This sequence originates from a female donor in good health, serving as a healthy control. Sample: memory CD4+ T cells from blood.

The CDR3 DNA is TGTGCCAGCAGCAAAGCCGGGACGCGGACCGGGGAGCTGTTTTTT. Residues: CASSKAGTRTGELFF. The V call is TRBV7-2, the J call TRBJ2-2, with D possibly being TRBD1 or TRBD2 (5 bases each). The V gene's germline CDR1 is SGHTA and CDR2 FQGNSA. This CDR3 is built from 15 residues. Trimming took off 5 bases at V and 5 bases at J, with 15 bases between the two ends.